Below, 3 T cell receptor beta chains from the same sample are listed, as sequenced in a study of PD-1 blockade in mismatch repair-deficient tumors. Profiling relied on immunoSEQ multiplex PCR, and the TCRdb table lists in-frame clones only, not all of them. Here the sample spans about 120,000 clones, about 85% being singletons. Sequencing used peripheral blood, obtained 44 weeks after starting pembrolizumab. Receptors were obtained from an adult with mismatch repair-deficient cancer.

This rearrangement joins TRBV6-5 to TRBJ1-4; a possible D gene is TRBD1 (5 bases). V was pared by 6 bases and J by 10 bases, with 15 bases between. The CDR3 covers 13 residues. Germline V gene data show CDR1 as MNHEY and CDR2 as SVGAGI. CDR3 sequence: CASSPDRGGKLFF. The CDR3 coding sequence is TGTGCCAGCAGCCCAGACCGGGGGGGAAAACTGTTTTTT.

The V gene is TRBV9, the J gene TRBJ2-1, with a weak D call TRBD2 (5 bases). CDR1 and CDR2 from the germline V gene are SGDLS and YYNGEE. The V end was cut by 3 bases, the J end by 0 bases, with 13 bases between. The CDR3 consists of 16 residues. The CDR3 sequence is CASSAPGKSSYNEQFF. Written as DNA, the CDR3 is TGTGCCAGCAGCGCCCCGGGGAAGAGCTCCTACAATGAGCAGTTCTTC. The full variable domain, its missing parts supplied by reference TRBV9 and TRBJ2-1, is DSGVTQTPKHLITATGQRVTLRCSPRSGDLSVYWYQQSLDQGLQFLIQYYNGEERAKGNILERFSAQQFPDLHSELNLSSLELGDSALYFCASSAPGKSSYNEQFFGPGTRLTVL.

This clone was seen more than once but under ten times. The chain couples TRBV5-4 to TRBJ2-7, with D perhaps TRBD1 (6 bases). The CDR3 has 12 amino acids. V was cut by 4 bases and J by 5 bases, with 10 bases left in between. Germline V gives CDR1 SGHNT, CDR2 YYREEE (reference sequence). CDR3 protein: CASSGGVNEQYF. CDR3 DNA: TGTGCCAGCAGCGGGGGCGTCAACGAGCAGTACTTC. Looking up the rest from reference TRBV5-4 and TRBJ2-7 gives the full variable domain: ETGVTQSPTHLIKTRGQQVTLRCSSQSGHNTVSWYQQALGQGPQFIFQYYREEENGRGNFPPRFSGLQFPNYSSELNVNALELDDSALYLCASSGGVNEQYFGPGTRLTVT.